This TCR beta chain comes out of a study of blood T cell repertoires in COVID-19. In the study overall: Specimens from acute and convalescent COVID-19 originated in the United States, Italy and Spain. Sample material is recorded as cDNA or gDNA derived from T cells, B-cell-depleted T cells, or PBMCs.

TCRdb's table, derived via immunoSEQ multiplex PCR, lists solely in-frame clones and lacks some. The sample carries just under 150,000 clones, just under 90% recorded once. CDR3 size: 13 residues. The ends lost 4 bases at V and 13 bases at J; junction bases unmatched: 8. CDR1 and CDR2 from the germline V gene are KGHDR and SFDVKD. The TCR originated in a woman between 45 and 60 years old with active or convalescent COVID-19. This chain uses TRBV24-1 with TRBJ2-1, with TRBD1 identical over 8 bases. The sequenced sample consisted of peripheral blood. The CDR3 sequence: CATSDSDRADQFF. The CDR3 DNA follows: TGTGCCACCAGTGACTCGGACAGGGCAGACCAGTTCTTC.